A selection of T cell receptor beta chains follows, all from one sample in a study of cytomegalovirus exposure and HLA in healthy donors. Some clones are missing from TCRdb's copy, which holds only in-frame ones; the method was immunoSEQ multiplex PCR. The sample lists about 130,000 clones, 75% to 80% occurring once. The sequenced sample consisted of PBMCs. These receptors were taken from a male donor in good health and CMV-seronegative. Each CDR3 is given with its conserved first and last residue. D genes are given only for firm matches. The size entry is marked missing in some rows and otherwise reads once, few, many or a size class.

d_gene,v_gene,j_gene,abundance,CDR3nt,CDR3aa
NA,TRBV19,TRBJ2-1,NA,TGTGCCAGTAGTACGAGCTCCTACAATGAGCAGTTCTTC,CASSTSSYNEQFF
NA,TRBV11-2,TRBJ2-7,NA,TGTGCCAGCAGCTTAAACGAATACGAGCAGTACTTC,CASSLNEYEQYF
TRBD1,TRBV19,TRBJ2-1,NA,TGTGCCAGTAGTATATGGGTGGGGACAGGGGGATTTAATGAGCAGTTCTTC,CASSIWVGTGGFNEQFF
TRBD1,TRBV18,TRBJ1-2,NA,TGTGCCAGCTCACCCGGACAGGGTATGGATGGCTACACCTTC,CASSPGQGMDGYTF
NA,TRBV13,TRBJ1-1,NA,TGTGCCAGCAGCTTAGGGGGGGAGGGAGGGATCGCTGAAGCTTTCTTT,CASSLGGEGGIAEAFF
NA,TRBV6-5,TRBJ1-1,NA,TGTGCCAGCAGTCAGACAGTGAACACTGAAGCTTTCTTT,CASSQTVNTEAFF
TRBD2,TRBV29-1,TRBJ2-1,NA,TGCAGCGTTGTTCGCGCTAGCGGATACAATGAGCAGTTCTTC,CSVVRASGYNEQFF
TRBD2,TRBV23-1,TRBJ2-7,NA,TGCGCCAGCAGTCAACCGGGGGGACTAGCGGGACTCGAGCAGTACTTC,CASSQPGGLAGLEQYF
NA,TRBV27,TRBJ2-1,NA,TGTGCCAGCAGTTTATCCCTCTGGGAAGGGGATGAGCAGTTCTTC,CASSLSLWEGDEQFF
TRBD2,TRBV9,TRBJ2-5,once,TGTGCCAGCAGCGTAGGGGCGGGAGGGGGGGAGACCCAGTACTTC,CASSVGAGGGETQYF
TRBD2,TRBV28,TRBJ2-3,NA,TGTGCCAGCACCCCACCGGGGGTAGCGGGAGGGGTAGATACGCAGTATTTT,CASTPPGVAGGVDTQYF
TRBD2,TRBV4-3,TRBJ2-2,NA,TGCGCCAGCACCTCCGGGACTAGCGTTGGGGAGCTGTTTTTT,CASTSGTSVGELFF
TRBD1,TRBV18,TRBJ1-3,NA,TGTGCCAGCTCACAGACAGGGGGCAACACCATATATTTT,CASSQTGGNTIYF
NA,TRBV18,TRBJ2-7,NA,TGTGCCAGCTCACCACCAGGGGTCGGCCTATACGAGCAGTACTTC,CASSPPGVGLYEQYF
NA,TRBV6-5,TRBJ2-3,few,TGTGCCAGTCTCTCGGGGGATACGCAGTATTTT,CASLSGDTQYF
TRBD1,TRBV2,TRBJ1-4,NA,TGTGCCAGCAAAAGACAGGGTACGACTAATGAAAAACTGTTTTTT,CASKRQGTTNEKLFF
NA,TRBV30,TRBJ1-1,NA,TGTGCCTGGAGTGCAGGGTGGAACACTGAAGCTTTCTTT,CAWSAGWNTEAFF
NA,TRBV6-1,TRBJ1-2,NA,TGTGCCAGCAGTGAAAAACAGGTCTGGGGAAACTATGGCTACACCTTC,CASSEKQVWGNYGYTF
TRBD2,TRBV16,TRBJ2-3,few,TGTGCCAGCAGAATAGCGGGAGGCACAGATACGCAGTATTTT,CASRIAGGTDTQYF
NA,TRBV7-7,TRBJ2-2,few,TGTGCTAGCAGCCCCGCCGGGGGGCTTACCGGGGAGCTGTTTTTT,CASSPAGGLTGELFF
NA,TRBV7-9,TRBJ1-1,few,TGTGCCAGCAGTTCGGAACCGGGGAACACTGAAGCTTTCTTT,CASSSEPGNTEAFF
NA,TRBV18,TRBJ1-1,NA,TGTGCCAGCTCACCAATCCCGCAGGGTACGCCTGAAGCTTTCTTT,CASSPIPQGTPEAFF
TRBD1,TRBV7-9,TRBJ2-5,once,TGTGCCAGCAGCTTCAGGACAGGGTTACAAGAGACCCAGTACTTC,CASSFRTGLQETQYF
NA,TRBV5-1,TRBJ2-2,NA,TGCGCCAGCAGTGCCAGGGAAGTTTACACCGGGGAGCTGTTTTTT,CASSAREVYTGELFF
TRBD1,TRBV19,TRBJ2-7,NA,TGTGCCAGTAGTAACAACAGGGGGAGCTACGAGCAGTACTTC,CASSNNRGSYEQYF
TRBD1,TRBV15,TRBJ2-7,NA,TGTGCCACCAGCGACAGGGGGTCTGACGAGCAGTACTTC,CATSDRGSDEQYF
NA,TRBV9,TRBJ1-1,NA,TGTGCCAGCAGCGTAGCCCCAGGGCTGAACACTGAAGCTTTCTTT,CASSVAPGLNTEAFF
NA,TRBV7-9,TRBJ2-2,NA,TGTGCCAGCAGCCAAACGACAGGCACCGGGGAGCTGTTTTTT,CASSQTTGTGELFF
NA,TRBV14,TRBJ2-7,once,TGTGCCAGCAGCCCGAGGGTTGAGCAGTACTTC,CASSPRVEQYF
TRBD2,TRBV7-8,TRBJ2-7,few,TGTGCCAGCAGCCATCCGGGAGGCGAGCAGTACTTC,CASSHPGGEQYF
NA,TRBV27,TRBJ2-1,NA,TGTGCCACCCTATCCCCAGACAGTCACAATGAGCAGTTCTTC,CATLSPDSHNEQFF
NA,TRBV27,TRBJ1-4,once,TGTGCCAGCCAGGATGCAACTAATGAAAAACTGTTTTTT,CASQDATNEKLFF
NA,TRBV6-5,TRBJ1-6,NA,TGTGCGGCAGGAAATAATTCACCCCTCCACTTT,CAAGNNSPLHF
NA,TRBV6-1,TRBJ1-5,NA,TGTGCCAGCAGCGACAGATACAATCAGCCCCAGCATTTT,CASSDRYNQPQHF
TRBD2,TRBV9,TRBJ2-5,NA,TGTGCCAGCAGCGTAACTAGCGGGGAAGAGACCCAGTACTTC,CASSVTSGEETQYF
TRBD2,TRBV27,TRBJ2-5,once,TGTGCCAGCAGATCCACTAGCGGGGGGGAGACCCAGTACTTC,CASRSTSGGETQYF
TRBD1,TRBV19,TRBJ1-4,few,TGTGCCAGTAGTCCGGGACAGGGTTATGAAAAACTGTTTTTT,CASSPGQGYEKLFF
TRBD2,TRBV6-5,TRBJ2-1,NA,TGTGCCAGCAGTTTTGCGGGAGGAGATTACAATGAGCAGTTCTTC,CASSFAGGDYNEQFF
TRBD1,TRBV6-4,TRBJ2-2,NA,TGTGCCAGCAGGCACGGGACAGGGAACACCGGGGAGCTGTTTTTT,CASRHGTGNTGELFF
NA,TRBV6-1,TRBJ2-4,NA,TGTGCCAGCAGGAAGGCAGGGGAAAACATTCAGTACTTC,CASRKAGENIQYF
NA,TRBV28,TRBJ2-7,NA,TGTGCCACCCGGACGGGAAGCTCCTACGAGCAGTACTTC,CATRTGSSYEQYF